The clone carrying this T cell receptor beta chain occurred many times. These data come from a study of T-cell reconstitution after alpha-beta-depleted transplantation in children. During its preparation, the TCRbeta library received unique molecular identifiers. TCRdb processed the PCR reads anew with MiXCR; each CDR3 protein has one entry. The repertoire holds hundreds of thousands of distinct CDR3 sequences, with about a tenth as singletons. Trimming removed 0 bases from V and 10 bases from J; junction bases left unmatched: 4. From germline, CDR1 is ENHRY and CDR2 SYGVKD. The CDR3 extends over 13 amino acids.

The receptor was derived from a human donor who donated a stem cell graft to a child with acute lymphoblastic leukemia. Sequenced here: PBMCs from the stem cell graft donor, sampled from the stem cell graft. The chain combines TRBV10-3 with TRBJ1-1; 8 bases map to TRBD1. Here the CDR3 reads CAISESNQGAAFF. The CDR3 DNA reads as TGTGCCATCAGTGAGTCGAATCAGGGGGCAGCTTTCTTT.